This TCR beta chain was identified during a study of cytomegalovirus exposure and HLA in healthy donors. Study observations and caveats: Later work associated roughly 17,000 TCR beta sequences with HLA alleles at 0.05 false discovery rate. Donors were assumed by presence/absence analyses to have roughly uniform sequencing depth. Some V segments, including TRBV6-2 and TRBV6-3, were excluded as indistinguishable.

V was pared by 4 bases and J by 4 bases, with 22 bases between. CDR1 is SGHDT and CDR2 is YYEEEE in the germline V gene. This CDR3 region has 17 residues. Primers for the PCR totalled 60 Vbeta and 13 Jbeta. Data came from immunoSEQ multiplex PCR; TCRdb stores just in-frame clones and leaves some out. The sample carries approximately 200,000 clones, over 75% recorded once. Details on this clone: The antigen is undetermined.

The chain combines TRBV5-6 with TRBJ2-3, with TRBD1 as a possible D gene (6 bases). Source material: PBMCs. The TCR comes from a boy younger than 10 in good health and CMV-seronegative. The CDR3 protein is CASSPWSRGIFSDTQYF. The CDR3 DNA is TGTGCCAGCAGCCCTTGGTCCAGGGGTATCTTTTCAGATACGCAGTATTTT.